Below, 9 T cell receptor beta chains from the same sample are listed, as sequenced in a study of blood T cell repertoires in COVID-19. Some clones are missing from TCRdb's copy, which holds only in-frame ones; the method was immunoSEQ multiplex PCR. This table holds 310,000 or so clones, about nine tenths found once. Sequenced input: peripheral blood. The receptors were gathered from a man between 25 and 39 years old with COVID-19, enrolled during active disease.

The chain uses TRBV25-1 and TRBJ2-5; 10 nucleotides align to TRBD1. This CDR3 region has 16 residues. After removal of 0 bases from V and 3 bases from J, the junction contained 4 bases not matched to a gene. Germline V gives CDR1 MGHDK, CDR2 SYGVNS. CDR3 in DNA: TGTGCCAGCAGTGAATATGCCGGGACAGGGGAAGAGACCCAGTACTTC. Amino acid sequence: CASSEYAGTGEETQYF.

The V and J genes are TRBV2 and TRBJ2-5; a weak D match, TRBD1 (6 bases). This CDR3 has 15 amino acids. Germline CDR1 and CDR2: SNHLY and FYNNEI. V was trimmed by 2 bases and J by 4 bases, leaving 14 bases between them. The CDR3 DNA reads as TGTGCCAGCAGTGAATTGGGACAAAGGGCAGAGACCCAGTACTTC. It encodes CASSELGQRAETQYF. Drawing the rest from reference TRBV2 and TRBJ2-5, the complete variable domain is EPEVTQTPSHQVTQMGQEVILRCVPISNHLYFYWYRQILGQKVEFLVSFYNNEISEKSEIFDDQFSVERPDGSNFTLKIRSTKLEDSAMYFCASSELGQRAETQYFGPGTRLLVL.

This chain joins TRBV18 and TRBJ2-7, with 9 bases fitting TRBD1. Trimming removed 2 bases from V and 5 bases from J; junction bases left unmatched: 1. Germline V CDR1 and CDR2: KGHSH, LQKENI. The length of the CDR3 is 13 residues. The CDR3 sequence is CASSPGQGNEQYF. For the CDR3, the DNA is TGTGCCAGCTCACCAGGACAGGGGAACGAGCAGTACTTC.

This chain links TRBV19 with TRBJ2-4; D possibly corresponds to TRBD2 (5 bases). Germline CDR1 reads LNHDA; CDR2 reads SQIVND (reference sequence). Between the trimmed V and J ends, which lost 6 bases and 8 bases, there was a span of 11 bases. The CDR3 extends over 12 amino acids. CDR3 nucleotide sequence: TGTGCCAGTAGGCGGACCGGGGACATTCAGTACTTC. Amino acid sequence: CASRRTGDIQYF.

This clone was observed many times. The chain couples TRBV7-2 to TRBJ1-5; D remains unclear. CDR3 size: 14 residues. Germline V CDR1 and CDR2: SGHTA, FQGNSA. Trimming removed 5 bases at V and 0 bases at J, with 8 bases between. In DNA, the CDR3 is TGTGCCAGCAGCCCCTATTATAGCAATCAGCCCCAGCATTTT. Translating gives CASSPYYSNQPQHF.

This chain joins TRBV5-1 and TRBJ1-1; D remains unclear. CDR3 length equals 13 residues. V gave up 4 bases and J gave up 2 bases, with 9 bases separating them. Germline CDR1 is SGHRS and CDR2 is YFSETQ. The CDR3 region has the DNA TGCGCCAGCAGCCTCCTCAGTAACACTGAAGCTTTCTTT. Translation: CASSLLSNTEAFF.

The chain joins TRBV7-6 to TRBJ1-5; TRBD1 might be the D (5 bases). From germline, CDR1 is SGHVS and CDR2 FNYEAQ. V lost 0 bases, J lost 2 bases, and 11 bases lay in between. The CDR3 loop spans 16 amino acids. In DNA form, the CDR3 reads TGTGCCAGCAGCTTAGCCGGGGGGGTTGGCAATCAGCCCCAGCATTTT. Protein: CASSLAGGVGNQPQHF.

The chain is built from TRBV15 and TRBJ1-1; tentatively, D is TRBD1 (5 bases). The V end lost 0 bases, the J end lost 11 bases, and 19 bases lay between the germline ends. CDR1 is LNHNV and CDR2 is YYDKDF in the germline V gene (reference sequence). The CDR3 has 15 residues. This chain's CDR3 is CATSRDWRVGDGAFF. The CDR3 coding sequence is TGTGCCACCAGCAGAGATTGGAGGGTAGGGGATGGCGCTTTCTTT.

The CDR3 nucleotides are TGTGCCAGTAGCCGGGACAGGGGGTTCTACGAGCAGTACTTC. This gives the protein CASSRDRGFYEQYF. This chain links TRBV19 with TRBJ2-7, with 11 bases fitting TRBD1. V lost 6 bases to trimming and J lost 3 bases; unmatched junction nucleotides: 4. The germline CDR1 and CDR2 sequences are LNHDA and SQIVND (reference sequence). This CDR3 is built from 14 residues.